The 8 T cell receptor beta chains listed next were all sequenced from one sample in a study of beta chain features in type 1 diabetes. Since all of the isolated RNA was reverse transcribed, expressed TCRB transcripts were what got sequenced. Libraries were prepared by immunoSEQ multiplex PCR; TCRdb keeps only in-frame clonotypes and omits some of them. The sample has about 150,000 clones; over 7.5% are singletons. Sequencing used central memory CD4+ T cells from blood. Receptors originate from a man between 18 and 35 years old in good health.

This clone occurred a few times. This chain uses TRBV29-1 with TRBJ1-1; tentative D call: TRBD1 (5 bases). V lost 3 bases and J lost 1, with 15 bases in between. The CDR3 totals 15 residues. The germline V gene has CDR1 SQVTM and CDR2 ANQGSEA. The CDR3 DNA follows: TGCAGCGTTGATTTGGCAGGGTGGGCGAACACTGAAGCTTTCTTT. As protein: CSVDLAGWANTEAFF.

This clone was counted a few times. The rearrangement joins TRBV5-8 to TRBJ1-2; TRBD1 aligns across 7 bases. CDR3 length equals 14 residues. Germline assignment: CDR1 SGHTS and CDR2 YDEGEE. Unmatched junction bases numbered 8, after V lost 5 bases and J lost 4 bases. The chain's CDR3 is CASSSGTVFYGYTF. The CDR3 DNA sequence: TGTGCCAGCAGTTCCGGGACAGTATTCTATGGCTACACCTTC.

This chain uses TRBV25-1 with TRBJ1-2; D call uncertain. The CDR3 is made up of 11 amino acids. Looked up from germline, CDR1 is MGHDK and CDR2 is SYGVNS. Trimming shortened V by 4 bases and J by 4 bases, and 4 bases separated the two germline ends. The CDR3 loop is CASSVAYGYTF. The CDR3 nucleotides are TGTGCCAGCAGTGTGGCCTATGGCTACACCTTC.

The chain joins TRBV7-3 to TRBJ2-3; 8 nucleotides agree with TRBD1. Germline CDR1 is SGHTA and CDR2 is FQGTGA. V lost 5 bases to trimming and J lost 4 bases; unmatched junction nucleotides: 5. The CDR3 is 14 amino acids. CDR3 loop: CASSPDRGPDTQYF. Written as DNA, the CDR3 is TGTGCCAGCAGCCCTGACAGGGGCCCAGATACGCAGTATTTT.

The sample holds a few counts of this clone. The sample contains more than one DNA sequence encoding this CDR3. J is TRBJ2-5 and V is TRBV28; D is uncertain. CDR3 length: 12 residues. Per germline, CDR1 MDHEN and CDR2 SYDVKM. V was pared by 3 bases and J by 2 bases, with 4 bases between. CDR3 coding DNA: TGTGCCAGCAGTTTCCCTCAAGAGACCCAGTACTTC. As protein: CASSFPQETQYF.

In its sample, this clone was seen a few times. The chain has TRBV6-6 and TRBJ2-5; TRBD1 matches at 7 bases. From germline, CDR1 is MNHNY and CDR2 SVGAGI (reference sequence). This CDR3 is built from 16 residues. J gave up 5 bases and V 2 bases, and 11 bases lay outside the gene matches. The CDR3 nucleotides are TGTGCCAGCAGTTACCTAGACAGGGCTCAGGGGGAGACCCAGTACTTC. Amino acid sequence: CASSYLDRAQGETQYF.

The chain has TRBV6-6 and TRBJ2-4; maybe TRBD1 (6 bases). V shed 10 bases and J shed 0 bases, with 13 bases lying between them. Germline assignment: CDR1 MNHNY and CDR2 SVGAGI (reference sequence). The CDR3 loop spans 14 amino acids. Written as DNA, the CDR3 is TGTGCCATCGCCCAGGACAGAGCCAAAAACATTCAGTACTTC. Translated, it gives CAIAQDRAKNIQYF.

Only a few counts were recorded for this clone. The J gene is TRBJ2-7, the V gene TRBV6-5; 12 bases are shared with TRBD2. Trimming removed 7 bases from V and 3 bases from J; junction bases left unmatched: 4. Germline assignment: CDR1 MNHEY and CDR2 SVGAGI. CDR3 size: 14 residues. CDR3 coding DNA: TGTGCCAGCACTTGGACTAGCGGGGACTACGAGCAGTACTTC. This translates into CASTWTSGDYEQYF.